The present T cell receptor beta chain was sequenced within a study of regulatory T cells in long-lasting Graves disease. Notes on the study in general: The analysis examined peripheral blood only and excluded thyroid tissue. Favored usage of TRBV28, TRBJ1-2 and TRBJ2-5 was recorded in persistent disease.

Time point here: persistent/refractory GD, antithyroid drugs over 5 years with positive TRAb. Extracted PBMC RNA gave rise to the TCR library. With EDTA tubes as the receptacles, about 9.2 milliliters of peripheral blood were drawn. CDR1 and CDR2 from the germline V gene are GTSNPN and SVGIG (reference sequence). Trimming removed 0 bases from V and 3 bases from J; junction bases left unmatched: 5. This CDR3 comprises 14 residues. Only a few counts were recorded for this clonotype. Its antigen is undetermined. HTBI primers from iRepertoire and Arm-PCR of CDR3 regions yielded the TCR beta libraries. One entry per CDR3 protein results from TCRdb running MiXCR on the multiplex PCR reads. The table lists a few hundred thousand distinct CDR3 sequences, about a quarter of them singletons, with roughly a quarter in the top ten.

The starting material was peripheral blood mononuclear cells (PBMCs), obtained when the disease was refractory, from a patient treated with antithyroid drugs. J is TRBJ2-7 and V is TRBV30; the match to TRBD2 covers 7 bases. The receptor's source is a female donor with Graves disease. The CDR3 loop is CAWSVREVSYEQYF. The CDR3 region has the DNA TGTGCCTGGAGTGTACGGGAGGTTAGCTACGAGCAGTACTTC.